The sequence of this T cell receptor (beta chain) was determined in a study of T-cell memory formation after mild COVID-19. The CDR3 covers 14 residues. Trimming took off 2 bases at V and 6 bases at J, with 14 bases between the two ends. CDR1 and CDR2 (germline): SGHRS, YFSETQ. TCRdb analysed the 5' RACE reads with MiXCR anew, one entry per CDR3 protein. Altogether around 390,000 distinct CDR3 sequences are present, around a sixth being singletons, with the ten largest covering 20% to 25%. The genes are TRBV5-1 and TRBJ1-2; D ambiguous. This clonotype was obtained from a man aged 18 to 30 who had mild COVID-19 (a few samples of this study predate the infection). Cell type and time point are not known. Sample: PBMCs or a T cell subset sorted from them (not recorded which). CDR3 sequence (DNA): TGCGCCAGCAGCTTTCATTCGGGGTCTGATGGCTACACCTTC. Translated, it gives CASSFHSGSDGYTF.